The 21 T cell receptor beta chains in this list originate from one sample, sequenced in a study of beta chain features in type 1 diabetes. What was sequenced were expressed TCRB transcripts, since all of the isolated RNA had been reverse transcribed. Produced via immunoSEQ multiplex PCR; TCRdb's table is partial and in-frame only. The sample consists of some 900,000 clones, 15% to 20% of them appearing once. What was sequenced was naive CD4+ T cells from blood. These receptors all stem from a woman aged 18 to 35 in good health.

The chain combines TRBV5-1 with TRBJ1-5, with TRBD1 matching over 11 bases. Germline lookup yields CDR1 SGHRS and CDR2 YFSETQ. The CDR3 spans 15 residues. Germline trimming cut 4 bases from V and 4 bases from J; bases unmatched to any gene: 4. CDR3 amino acids: CASSMGQGENQPQHF. CDR3 sequence (DNA): TGCGCCAGCAGCATGGGACAGGGGGAAAATCAGCCCCAGCATTTT.

This chain links TRBV18 with TRBJ1-1, with D perhaps matching TRBD1 (5 bases). The CDR3 contains 18 residues. Germline CDR1 KGHSH, CDR2 LQKENI. Trimming left V 2 bases short and J 3 bases short, with 22 bases between. The CDR3 protein is CASSPSAQRGISDTEAFF. CDR3 DNA: TGTGCCAGCTCACCATCGGCACAAAGGGGTATAAGCGACACTGAAGCTTTCTTT.

V usage is TRBV7-9 and J usage is TRBJ2-5, with D possibly matching TRBD1 (6 bases). V lost 1 base and J lost 2, with 8 bases in between. CDR1 and CDR2 from the germline V gene are SEHNR and FQNEAQ (reference sequence). This CDR3 has 14 residues. This CDR3 is CASSLGGRQETQYF. In DNA form, the CDR3 reads TGTGCCAGCAGCTTAGGGGGGCGTCAAGAGACCCAGTACTTC.

Of note for this clone: A junction end diverges from the germline sequence, so it may reflect a read error. This chain connects TRBV7-7 to TRBJ2-3, with no clear D. The CDR3 is 13 residues long. Germline values: CDR1 SSHAT, CDR2 FNYEAQ (reference sequence). In DNA, the CDR3 is TGTGCTAGCAGCTCCCGCCCCTCAGATACGCAGTATTTT. Translating it yields CASSSRPSDTQYF.

This clone was counted only a few times. The CDR3, as DNA: TGTGCCAGCAGCTTACAGGGCGGGAGAGGTGAAGATACGCAGTATTTT. This codes for CASSLQGGRGEDTQYF. This rearrangement joins TRBV7-3 to TRBJ2-3; TRBD2 agrees at 7 bases. CDR1 SGHTA and CDR2 FQGTGA come from the germline V gene. The junction had 10 bases not matched to a gene; V was cut back by 2 bases and J by 5 bases. This CDR3 contains 16 residues.

This sequence joins TRBV7-2 and TRBJ2-7, with TRBD2 matching 11 bases. V lost 7 bases, J lost 7 bases, and 21 bases stayed unmatched. Germline loops: CDR1 SGHTA, CDR2 FQGNSA. The CDR3 extends over 18 amino acids. This CDR3 is CASIGPPSSSGRSREQYF. The DNA for the CDR3 is TGTGCCAGCATAGGGCCGCCCTCCTCTAGCGGGAGGTCTCGGGAGCAGTACTTC.

This chain uses TRBV10-3 with TRBJ2-5; TRBD2 agrees at 7 bases. The CDR3 is 16 amino acids. J lost 5 bases, V lost 0 bases, and 9 bases had no gene match. Germline V CDR1 and CDR2: ENHRY, SYGVKD. The CDR3 DNA sequence: TGTGCCATCAGTGAGTCGGGAGGCGGGAGAGGTGAGACCCAGTACTTC. It specifies CAISESGGGRGETQYF.

This clone was detected only once. The chain links TRBV11-2 to TRBJ2-5; D is undetermined. Deletions cut 1 base from V and 2 bases from J, with 14 bases between. The CDR3 is 16 amino acids. The germline V gene has CDR1 SGHAT and CDR2 FQNNGV. This CDR3 is CASSLVPVAEQETQYF. The CDR3 bases are TGTGCCAGCAGCTTAGTGCCCGTAGCCGAACAAGAGACCCAGTACTTC. Together with reference TRBV11-2 and TRBJ2-5, the CDR3 gives the full variable domain: EAGVAQSPRYKIIEKRQSVAFWCNPISGHATLYWYQQILGQGPKLLIQFQNNGVVDDSQLPKDRFSAERLKGVDSTLKIQPAKLEDSAVYLCASSLVPVAEQETQYFGPGTRLLVL.

The rearrangement uses TRBV5-1 and TRBJ2-5, with 8 bases matching TRBD2. Germline CDR1 and CDR2: SGHRS and YFSETQ. V shed 3 bases, J shed 5 bases, and the junction held 9 bases outside the gene matches. The CDR3 consists of 15 residues. CDR3 bases: TGCGCCAGCAGCTGGAGTAGCGGGAAGGGGGAGACCCAGTACTTC. Protein: CASSWSSGKGETQYF.

V gene TRBV11-2 combines with J gene TRBJ2-1; 11 bases line up with TRBD2. Germline CDR1 is SGHAT and CDR2 is FQNNGV. The ends lost 2 bases at V and 7 bases at J; junction bases unmatched: 4. CDR3 length: 15 amino acids. CDR3 sequence (DNA): TGTGCCAGCAGCTTACAAGTAGCGGGAGGGAATGAGCAGTTCTTC. Protein: CASSLQVAGGNEQFF.

This clone was seen more than once but under ten times. The rearrangement uses TRBV7-2 and TRBJ1-2; no firm D call. Germline CDR1 SGHTA, CDR2 FQGNSA. V was trimmed by 5 bases and J by 4 bases, leaving 11 bases between them. The CDR3 consists of 13 residues. DNA of the CDR3: TGTGCCAGCAGCCCCGGGAGTTCCTATGGCTACACCTTC. This encodes CASSPGSSYGYTF.

This clone was detected only a few times. The chain recombines TRBV11-1 with TRBJ2-3; 8 bases match TRBD2. The trim removed 5 bases at V and 4 bases at J, leaving 14 bases unmatched. Germline assignment: CDR1 SGHAT and CDR2 FQDESV (reference sequence). This CDR3 comprises 17 residues. CDR3 coding DNA: TGTGCCAGCAGCCGAGGTAGTGGCGGGAGGAGAGCAGATACGCAGTATTTT. Translating it yields CASSRGSGGRRADTQYF. The entire variable domain, with the rest obtained from reference TRBV11-1 and TRBJ2-3, is as follows: EAEVAQSPRYKITEKSQAVAFWCDPISGHATLYWYRQILGQGPELLVQFQDESVVDDSQLPKDRFSAERLKGVDSTLKIQPAELGDSAMYLCASSRGSGGRRADTQYFGPGTRLTVL.

This clone was counted only a few times. This chain joins TRBV6-5 and TRBJ2-7, with D perhaps TRBD2 (6 bases). This CDR3 comprises 15 residues. Trimming removed 7 bases from V and 2 bases from J, with 18 bases in between. The germline V gene has CDR1 MNHEY and CDR2 SVGAGI. As DNA, the CDR3 is TGTGCCAGCATGCGGGGCTATCGCGGAGCCTACGAGCAGTACTTC. Its protein product is CASMRGYRGAYEQYF.

This clone has more than one count but fewer than ten. The gene calls are TRBV28 and TRBJ2-1; 13 positions match TRBD2. The CDR3 extends over 15 amino acids. From germline, CDR1 is MDHEN and CDR2 SYDVKM. J lost 6 bases, V lost 4 bases, and 3 bases had no gene match. The DNA for the CDR3 is TGTGCCAGCAGTTCCGGGACTAGCGGGACCAATGAGCAGTTCTTC. It encodes CASSSGTSGTNEQFF. The full variable domain, with the rest looked up from reference TRBV28 and TRBJ2-1, is DVKVTQSSRYLVKRTGEKVFLECVQDMDHENMFWYRQDPGLGLRLIYFSYDVKMKEKGDIPEGYSVSREKKERFSLILESASTNQTSMYLCASSSGTSGTNEQFFGPGTRLTVL.

The gene calls are TRBV9 and TRBJ1-2; 8 positions agree with TRBD1. There are 17 residues in the CDR3. V lost 4 bases and J lost 4; bases outside the gene matches: 15. Germline V gene sequence: CDR1 SGDLS, CDR2 YYNGEE. CDR3 bases: TGTGCCAGCAGCCCCAGCCCGGGTCAGGGGGCAGGCTATGGCTACACCTTC. It yields the protein CASSPSPGQGAGYGYTF.

This clone was recorded a few times. V usage is TRBV28 and J usage is TRBJ2-5; D not certain. CDR1 and CDR2 from the germline V gene are MDHEN and SYDVKM. The CDR3 length is 15 residues. The germline V and J ends were trimmed by 3 bases and 1 base, with 12 bases remaining between them. CDR3: CASSLGINSQETQYF. CDR3 sequence (DNA): TGTGCCAGCAGTTTGGGGATCAATTCCCAAGAGACCCAGTACTTC.

The chain is built from TRBV9 and TRBJ1-5; D remains ambiguous. The germline V gene encodes CDR1 SGDLS and CDR2 YYNGEE. Deletions cut 5 bases from V and 0 bases from J, with 9 bases between. This CDR3 has 14 residues. CDR3 coding DNA: TGTGCCAGCAGTCCCTCAAATAGCAATCAGCCCCAGCATTTT. Its protein product is CASSPSNSNQPQHF.

This clone was counted a few times. This sequence joins TRBV6-6 and TRBJ2-1; a weak D match, TRBD2 (6 bases). The CDR3 loop spans 15 amino acids. Between the trimmed V and J ends, which lost 7 bases and 0 bases, there was a span of 13 bases. Germline CDR1 is MNHNY and CDR2 is SVGAGI (reference sequence). The CDR3 DNA follows: TGTGCCAGCAAGGAGGGCGGGAACTCCTACAATGAGCAGTTCTTC. Protein sequence: CASKEGGNSYNEQFF.

The chain couples TRBV2 to TRBJ2-1; the D gene could be TRBD1 or TRBD2 (5 bases each). Germline V lookup: CDR1 SNHLY, CDR2 FYNNEI. The V and J ends lost 6 bases and 4 bases respectively, with 19 bases between them. This CDR3 spans 16 amino acids. CDR3 loop: CASSGTPRLGYNEQFF. CDR3 in DNA: TGTGCCAGCAGCGGGACCCCCCGGCTGGGATACAATGAGCAGTTCTTC.

The genes are TRBV7-9 and TRBJ2-2; 7 positions match TRBD1. The CDR3 spans 18 residues. With 5 bases clipped from V and 3 bases from J, the junction kept 15 bases outside the gene matches. CDR1 is SEHNR and CDR2 is FQNEAQ in the germline V gene (reference sequence). The CDR3: CASSRGPRQGGYTGELFF. Here the CDR3 DNA reads TGTGCCAGCAGCCGTGGTCCCCGACAGGGTGGTTACACCGGGGAGCTGTTTTTT.

The rearrangement links TRBV4-2 to TRBJ2-2; D gene unclear. In germline, CDR1 is LGHNA, CDR2 YNFKEQ. V was trimmed by 1 base and J by 2 bases, leaving 8 bases between them. The CDR3 extends over 15 amino acids. Here the CDR3 DNA reads TGTGCCAGCAGCCAAGTAGTCCACAACACCGGGGAGCTGTTTTTT. It codes for CASSQVVHNTGELFF.